The 4 T cell receptor beta chains listed next were all sequenced from one sample in a study of T-cell memory formation after mild COVID-19. TCRdb re-analysed the 5' RACE reads in MiXCR, keeping a single row per CDR3 protein. The table has around 300,000 distinct CDR3 sequences, roughly 15% seen once. Sequencing used PBMCs or a T cell subset sorted from them (not recorded which). These receptors were collected from a young man who had mild COVID-19 (a few samples of this study predate the infection). Cell type and time point are not known.

The chain joins TRBV9 to TRBJ1-2, with D perhaps matching TRBD1 (5 bases). This CDR3 has 14 residues. Germline assignment: CDR1 SGDLS and CDR2 YYNGEE. Trimming stripped 3 bases from V and 1 base from J, with 10 bases between. This chain's CDR3 is CASSADTRNYGYTF. DNA for the CDR3: TGTGCCAGCAGCGCGGACACGCGTAACTATGGCTACACCTTC.

This chain links TRBV6-1 with TRBJ1-6, with TRBD1 identical over 8 bases. Germline V CDR1 and CDR2: MNHNS, SASEGT. V was clipped by 10 bases and J by 7 bases; unmatched bases: 6. This CDR3 has 13 amino acids. The CDR3 DNA is TGTGCCACCTGGGACAGGCCGAATTCACCCCTCCACTTT. Its translation is CATWDRPNSPLHF.

This clonotype was detected only a few times. The rearrangement joins TRBV5-1 to TRBJ2-5; 7 bases align to TRBD1. The junction had 4 bases not matched to a gene; V was cut back by 4 bases and J by 4 bases. Germline V lookup: CDR1 SGHRS, CDR2 YFSETQ. The CDR3 covers 13 residues. CDR3 nucleotides: TGCGCCAGCAGCGAAGGGGGCCGAGAGACCCAGTACTTC. Translating gives CASSEGGRETQYF. Full variable domain (rest looked up from reference TRBV5-1 and TRBJ2-5): KAGVTQTPRYLIKTRGQQVTLSCSPISGHRSVSWYQQTPGQGLQFLFEYFSETQRNKGNFPGRFSGRQFSNSRSEMNVSTLELGDSALYLCASSEGGRETQYFGPGTRLLVL.

The chain is built from TRBV20-1 and TRBJ2-7, with a possible D match to TRBD2 (6 bases). Trimming removed 3 bases from V and 3 bases from J, with 9 bases in between. This CDR3 is 12 amino acids long. Germline CDR1 is DFQATT and CDR2 is SNEGSKA (reference sequence). The CDR3 sequence: CSARRGGYEQYV. The CDR3 DNA reads as TGCAGTGCTAGGAGGGGAGGCTACGAGCAGTACGTC.